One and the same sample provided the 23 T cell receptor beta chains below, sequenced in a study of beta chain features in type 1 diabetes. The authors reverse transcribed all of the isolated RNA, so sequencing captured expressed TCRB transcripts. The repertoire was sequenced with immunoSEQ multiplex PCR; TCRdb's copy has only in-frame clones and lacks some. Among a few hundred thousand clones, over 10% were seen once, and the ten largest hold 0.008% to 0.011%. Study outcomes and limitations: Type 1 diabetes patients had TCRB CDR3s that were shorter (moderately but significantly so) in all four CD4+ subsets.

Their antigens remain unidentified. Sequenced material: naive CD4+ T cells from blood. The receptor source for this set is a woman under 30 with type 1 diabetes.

Here the CDR3 reads CASSIEGVYNEQFF. The CDR3 coding sequence is TGTGCCAGTAGTATAGAGGGAGTCTACAATGAGCAGTTCTTC. This chain connects TRBV19 to TRBJ2-1; perhaps TRBD2 as D (5 bases). Looked up from germline, CDR1 is LNHDA and CDR2 is SQIVND (reference sequence). The CDR3 consists of 14 residues. V was pared by 0 bases and J by 3 bases, with 6 bases between.

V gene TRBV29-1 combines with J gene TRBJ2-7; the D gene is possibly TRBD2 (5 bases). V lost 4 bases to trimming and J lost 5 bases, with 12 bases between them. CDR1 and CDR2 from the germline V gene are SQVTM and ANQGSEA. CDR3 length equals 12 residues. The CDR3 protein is CSVGTGSHEQYF. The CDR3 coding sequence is TGCAGCGTTGGTACGGGGAGCCACGAGCAGTACTTC.

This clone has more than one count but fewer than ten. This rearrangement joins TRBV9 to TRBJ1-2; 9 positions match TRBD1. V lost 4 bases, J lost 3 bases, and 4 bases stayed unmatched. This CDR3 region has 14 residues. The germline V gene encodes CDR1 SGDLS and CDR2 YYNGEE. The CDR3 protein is CASSRDRVHYGYTF. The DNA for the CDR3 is TGTGCCAGCAGCCGGGACAGGGTCCACTATGGCTACACCTTC.

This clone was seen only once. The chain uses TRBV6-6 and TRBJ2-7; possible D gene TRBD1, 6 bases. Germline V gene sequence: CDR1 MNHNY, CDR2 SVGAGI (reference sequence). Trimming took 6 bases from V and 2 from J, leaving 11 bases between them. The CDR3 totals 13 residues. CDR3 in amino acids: CASSRTETYEQYF. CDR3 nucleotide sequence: TGTGCCAGCAGCCGGACAGAAACCTACGAGCAGTACTTC.

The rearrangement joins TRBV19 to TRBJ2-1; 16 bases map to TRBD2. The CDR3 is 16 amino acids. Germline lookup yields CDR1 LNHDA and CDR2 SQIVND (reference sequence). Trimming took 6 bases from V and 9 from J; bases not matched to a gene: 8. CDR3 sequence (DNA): TGTGCCAGTAGGCGTCCAGGGACTAGCGGGAGGGGTGAGCAGTTCTTC. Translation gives CASRRPGTSGRGEQFF.

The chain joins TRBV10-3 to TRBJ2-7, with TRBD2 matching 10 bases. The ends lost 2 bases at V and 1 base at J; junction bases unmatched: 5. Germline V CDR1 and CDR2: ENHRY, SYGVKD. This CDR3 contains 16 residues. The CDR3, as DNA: TGTGCCATCAGTGAGAGAGCGGGAGGGTCTTCCTACGAGCAGTACTTC. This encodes CAISERAGGSSYEQYF.

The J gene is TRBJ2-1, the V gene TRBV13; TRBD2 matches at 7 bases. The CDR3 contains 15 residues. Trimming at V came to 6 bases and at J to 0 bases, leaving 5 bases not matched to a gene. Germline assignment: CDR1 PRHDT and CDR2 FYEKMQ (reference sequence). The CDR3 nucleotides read TGTGCCAGCAGAAGCGGGGTGAGCTCCTACAATGAGCAGTTCTTC. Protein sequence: CASRSGVSSYNEQFF.

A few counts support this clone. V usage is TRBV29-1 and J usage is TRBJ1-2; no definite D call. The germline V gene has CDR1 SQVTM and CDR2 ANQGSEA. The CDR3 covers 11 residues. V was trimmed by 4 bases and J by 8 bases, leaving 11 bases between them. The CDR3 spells CSVVFGSGYTF. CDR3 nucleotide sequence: TGCAGCGTTGTTTTTGGGAGCGGCTACACCTTC.

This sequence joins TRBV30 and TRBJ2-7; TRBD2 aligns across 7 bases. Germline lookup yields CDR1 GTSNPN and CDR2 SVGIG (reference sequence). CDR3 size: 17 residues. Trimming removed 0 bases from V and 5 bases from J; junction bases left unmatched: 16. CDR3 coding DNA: TGTGCCTGGAGTGTATTGGTGAACCGGACTAGTAGGGACGAGCAGTACTTC. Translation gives CAWSVLVNRTSRDEQYF.

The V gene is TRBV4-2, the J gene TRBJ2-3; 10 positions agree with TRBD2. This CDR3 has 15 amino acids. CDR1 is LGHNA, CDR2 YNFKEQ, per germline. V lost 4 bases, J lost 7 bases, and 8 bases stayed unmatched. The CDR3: CASSPSQREGNTQYF. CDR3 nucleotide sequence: TGTGCCAGCAGCCCGAGCCAGCGGGAGGGGAATACGCAGTATTTT.

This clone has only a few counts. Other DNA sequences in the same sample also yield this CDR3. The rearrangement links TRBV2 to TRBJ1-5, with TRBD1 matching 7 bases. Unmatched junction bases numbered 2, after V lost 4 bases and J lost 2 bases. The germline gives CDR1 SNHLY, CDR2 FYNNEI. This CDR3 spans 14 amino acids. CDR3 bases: TGTGCCAGCAGTGTCGGACAGGGCAATCAGCCCCAGCATTTT. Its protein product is CASSVGQGNQPQHF.

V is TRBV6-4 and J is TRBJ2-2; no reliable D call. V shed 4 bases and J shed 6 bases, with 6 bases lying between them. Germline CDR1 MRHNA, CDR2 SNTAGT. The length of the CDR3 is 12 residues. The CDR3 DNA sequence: TGTGCCAGCAGTGCCCCCGCCGGGGAGCTGTTTTTT. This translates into CASSAPAGELFF.

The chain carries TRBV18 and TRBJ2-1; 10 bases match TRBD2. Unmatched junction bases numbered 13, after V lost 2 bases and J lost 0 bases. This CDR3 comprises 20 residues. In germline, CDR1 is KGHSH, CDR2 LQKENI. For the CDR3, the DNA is TGTGCCAGCTCACCAAGACTGGCACTAGCGGGACAGAGCTCCTACAATGAGCAGTTCTTC. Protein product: CASSPRLALAGQSSYNEQFF. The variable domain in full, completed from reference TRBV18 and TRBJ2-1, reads NAGVMQNPRHLVRRRGQEARLRCSPMKGHSHVYWYRQLPEEGLKFMVYLQKENIIDESGMPKERFSAEFPKEGPSILRIQQVVRGDSAAYFCASSPRLALAGQSSYNEQFFGPGTRLTVL.

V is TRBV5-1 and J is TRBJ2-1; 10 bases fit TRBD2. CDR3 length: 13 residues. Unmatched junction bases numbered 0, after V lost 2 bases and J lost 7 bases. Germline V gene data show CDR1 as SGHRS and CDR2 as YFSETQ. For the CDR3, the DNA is TGCGCCAGCAGCTTACTAGCGGGAAATGAGCAGTTCTTC. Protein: CASSLLAGNEQFF.

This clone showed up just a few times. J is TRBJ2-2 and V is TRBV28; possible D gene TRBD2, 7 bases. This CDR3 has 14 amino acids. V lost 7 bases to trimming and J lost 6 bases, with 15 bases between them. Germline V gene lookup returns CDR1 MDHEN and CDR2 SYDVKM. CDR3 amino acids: CASIQGGVSGELFF. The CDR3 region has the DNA TGTGCCAGCATCCAAGGGGGGGTCTCCGGGGAGCTGTTTTTT.

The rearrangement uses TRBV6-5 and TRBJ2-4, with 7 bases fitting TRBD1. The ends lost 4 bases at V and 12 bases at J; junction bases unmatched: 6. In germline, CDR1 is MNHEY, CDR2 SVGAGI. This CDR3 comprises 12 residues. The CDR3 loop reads CASSSGQVPQYF. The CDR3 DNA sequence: TGTGCCAGCAGTTCCGGACAGGTCCCTCAGTACTTC.

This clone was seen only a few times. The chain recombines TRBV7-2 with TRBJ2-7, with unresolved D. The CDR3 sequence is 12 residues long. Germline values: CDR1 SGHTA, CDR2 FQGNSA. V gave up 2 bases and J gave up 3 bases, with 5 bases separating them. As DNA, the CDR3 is TGTGCCAGCAGCTTATTCGGCTACGAGCAGTACTTC. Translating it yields CASSLFGYEQYF.

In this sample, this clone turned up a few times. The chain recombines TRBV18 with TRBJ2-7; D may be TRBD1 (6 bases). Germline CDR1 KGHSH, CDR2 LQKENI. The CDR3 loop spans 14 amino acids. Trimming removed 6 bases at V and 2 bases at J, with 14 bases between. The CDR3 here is CASSTGNIPYEQYF. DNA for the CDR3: TGTGCCAGCTCCACAGGGAATATCCCCTACGAGCAGTACTTC. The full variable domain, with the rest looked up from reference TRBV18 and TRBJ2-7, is NAGVMQNPRHLVRRRGQEARLRCSPMKGHSHVYWYRQLPEEGLKFMVYLQKENIIDESGMPKERFSAEFPKEGPSILRIQQVVRGDSAAYFCASSTGNIPYEQYFGPGTRLTVT.

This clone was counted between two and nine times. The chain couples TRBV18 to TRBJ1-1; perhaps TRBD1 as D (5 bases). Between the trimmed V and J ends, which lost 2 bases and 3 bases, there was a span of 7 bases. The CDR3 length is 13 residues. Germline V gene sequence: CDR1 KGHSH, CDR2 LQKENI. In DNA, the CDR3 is TGTGCCAGCTCACCAGGGGGGGACACTGAAGCTTTCTTT. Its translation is CASSPGGDTEAFF.

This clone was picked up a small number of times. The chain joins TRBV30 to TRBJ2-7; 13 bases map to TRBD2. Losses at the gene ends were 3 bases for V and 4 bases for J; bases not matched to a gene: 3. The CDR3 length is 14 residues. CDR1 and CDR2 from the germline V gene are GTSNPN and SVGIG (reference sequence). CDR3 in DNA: TGTGCCTGGAGCCGACTAGCGGGAGGTTACGAGCAGTACTTC. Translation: CAWSRLAGGYEQYF.

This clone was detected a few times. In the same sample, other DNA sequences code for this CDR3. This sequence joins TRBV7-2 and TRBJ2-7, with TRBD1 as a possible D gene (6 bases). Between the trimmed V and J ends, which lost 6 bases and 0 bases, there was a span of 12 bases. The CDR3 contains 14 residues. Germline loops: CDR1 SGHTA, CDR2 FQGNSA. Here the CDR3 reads CASSPDRSSYEQYF. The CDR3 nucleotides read TGTGCCAGCAGTCCCGACAGGAGCTCCTACGAGCAGTACTTC. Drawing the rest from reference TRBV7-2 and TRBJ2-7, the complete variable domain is GAGVSQSPSNKVTEKGKDVELRCDPISGHTALYWYRQSLGQGLEFLIYFQGNSAPDKSGLPSDRFSAERTGGSVSTLTIQRTQQEDSAVYLCASSPDRSSYEQYFGPGTRLTVT.

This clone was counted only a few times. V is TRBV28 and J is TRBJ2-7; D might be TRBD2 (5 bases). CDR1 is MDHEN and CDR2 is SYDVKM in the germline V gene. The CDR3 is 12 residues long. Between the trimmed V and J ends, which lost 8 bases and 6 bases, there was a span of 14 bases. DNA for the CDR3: TGTGCCAGCTCTTCGGCGGGCCTCGAGCAGTACTTC. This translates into CASSSAGLEQYF. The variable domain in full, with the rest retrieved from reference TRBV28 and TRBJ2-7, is DVKVTQSSRYLVKRTGEKVFLECVQDMDHENMFWYRQDPGLGLRLIYFSYDVKMKEKGDIPEGYSVSREKKERFSLILESASTNQTSMYLCASSSAGLEQYFGPGTRLTVT.

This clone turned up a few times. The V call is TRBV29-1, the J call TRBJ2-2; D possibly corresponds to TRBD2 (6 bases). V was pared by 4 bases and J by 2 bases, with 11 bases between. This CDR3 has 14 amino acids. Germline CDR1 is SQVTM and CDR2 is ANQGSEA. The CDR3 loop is CSVGWRGNTGELFF. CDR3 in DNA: TGCAGCGTTGGATGGCGGGGTAACACCGGGGAGCTGTTTTTT.